This TCR beta chain was retrieved from a study of early T cells in non-severe SARS-CoV-2 infection. Study details: With bulk RNA from unsorted whole blood as input, sequencing yielded unpaired chains.

TCRdb reprocessed the 5' RACE reads with MiXCR, giving one entry per CDR3 protein. The sample carries about 110,000 distinct CDR3 sequences, over 9.5% recorded once. Germline V gene sequence: CDR1 LGHDT, CDR2 YNNKEL (reference sequence). There are 17 residues in the CDR3. Between the trimmed V and J ends, which lost 0 bases and 3 bases, there was a span of 18 bases. The source is an adult who was a healthcare worker with PCR-confirmed SARS-CoV-2 infection or an uninfected control (not recorded which). The specimen comprised whole blood, sampled at baseline. J is TRBJ2-7 and V is TRBV3-1, with D hard to call. In nucleotides, the CDR3 is TGTGCCAGCAGCCAAGATTGGAGTCCCGCAGGCGTCTACGAGCAGTACTTC. Its translation: CASSQDWSPAGVYEQYF.